This entry is about one TCR beta chain. In germline, CDR1 is MNHEY, CDR2 SVGEGT. This CDR3 has 15 residues. Trimming shortened V by 2 bases and J by 9 bases, and 17 bases separated the two germline ends. This specimen comes from a study of blood T cell repertoires in COVID-19. Repertoires were generated with immunoSEQ multiplex PCR, while TCRdb's copy carries only in-frame clones and drops some. The sample has roughly 120,000 clones, roughly 88% seen once; the top ten hold 0.7% to 0.85%. The TCR originated in a woman in her 70s with acute or convalescent COVID-19. The rearrangement links TRBV6-2 or TRBV6-3 to TRBJ2-1, with D possibly matching TRBD2 (6 bases). Sequenced sample: peripheral blood. The CDR3 nucleotides read TGTGCCAGCAGTTACGGGACGTCGCGGGGCGGTGAGCAGTTCTTC. Translated, it gives CASSYGTSRGGEQFF.